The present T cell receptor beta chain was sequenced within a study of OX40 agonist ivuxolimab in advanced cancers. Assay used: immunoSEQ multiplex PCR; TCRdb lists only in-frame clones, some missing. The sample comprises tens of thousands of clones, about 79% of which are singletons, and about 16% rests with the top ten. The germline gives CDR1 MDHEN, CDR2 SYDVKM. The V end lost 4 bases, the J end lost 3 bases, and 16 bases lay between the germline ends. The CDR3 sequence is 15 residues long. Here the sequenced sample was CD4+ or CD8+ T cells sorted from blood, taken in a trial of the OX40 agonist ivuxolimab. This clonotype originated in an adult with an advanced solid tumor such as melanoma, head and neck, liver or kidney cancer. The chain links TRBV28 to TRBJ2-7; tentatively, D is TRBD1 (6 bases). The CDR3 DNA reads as TGTGCCAGCAGTTCCCCACCGACAGGTTACTACGAGCAGTACTTC. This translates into CASSSPPTGYYEQYF.